This T cell receptor beta chain was sequenced in a study of esophageal squamous cell carcinoma under preoperative chemotherapy. Broader study findings: Peripheral T cells showed a significant TCR diversity increase after chemotherapy, unlike tumor-infiltrating lymphocytes. After treatment, tumor-infiltrating lymphocytes apparently came partly from blood T cells. Paclitaxel-nedaplatin therapy caused immediate, substantial clonotype frequency changes.

TCRdb re-derived calls from the PCR reads in MiXCR, one entry per CDR3 protein. The data show about 15,000 distinct CDR3 sequences, with roughly 66% seen just once and 45% to 55% held by the top ten. This clonotype was counted once. Its target is not known. The junction departs from the called germline gene at one end, perhaps through a read error. The CDR3 covers 15 residues. Per the germline V gene, CDR1 is MNHNS and CDR2 is SASEGT. Time point noted: before preoperative PTX-NDP chemotherapy. Patients received paclitaxel-nedaplatin as preoperative chemotherapy before surgery. The V and J genes are TRBV6-1 and TRBJ2-1, with a possible D match to TRBD2 (7 bases). The source is a human donor with esophageal squamous cell carcinoma. The donor label of this sample is uncertain. This material was acquired from a patient given preoperative chemotherapy. The CDR3 DNA is TGTGCCAGCCGAGGGGGGGCTGGGAGTATCAATGCGCAGTACTTT. It codes for CASRGGAGSINAQYF.